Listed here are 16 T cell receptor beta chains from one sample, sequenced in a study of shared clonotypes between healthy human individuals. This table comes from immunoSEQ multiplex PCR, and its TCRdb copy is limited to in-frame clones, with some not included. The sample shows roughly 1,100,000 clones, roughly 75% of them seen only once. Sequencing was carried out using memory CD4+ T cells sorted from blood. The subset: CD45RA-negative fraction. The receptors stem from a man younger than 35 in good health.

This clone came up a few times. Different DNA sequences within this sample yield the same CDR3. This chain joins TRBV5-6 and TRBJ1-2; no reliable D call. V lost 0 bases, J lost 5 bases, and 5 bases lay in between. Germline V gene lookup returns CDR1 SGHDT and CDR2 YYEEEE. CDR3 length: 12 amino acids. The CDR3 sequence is CASSLAGYGYTF. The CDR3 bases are TGTGCCAGCAGCTTGGCTGGGTATGGCTACACCTTC.

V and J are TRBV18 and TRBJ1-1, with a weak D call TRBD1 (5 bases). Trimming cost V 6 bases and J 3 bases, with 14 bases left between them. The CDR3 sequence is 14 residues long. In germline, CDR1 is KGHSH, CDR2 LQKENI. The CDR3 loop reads CASSQDGGDTEAFF. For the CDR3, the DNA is TGTGCCAGCTCCCAGGACGGGGGGGACACTGAAGCTTTCTTT.

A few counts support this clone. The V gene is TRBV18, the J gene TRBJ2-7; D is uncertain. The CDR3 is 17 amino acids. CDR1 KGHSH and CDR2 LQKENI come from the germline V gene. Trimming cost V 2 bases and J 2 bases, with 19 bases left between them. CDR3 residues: CASSPTVTAINTYEQYF. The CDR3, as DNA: TGTGCCAGCTCACCAACTGTGACGGCCATCAATACCTACGAGCAGTACTTC.

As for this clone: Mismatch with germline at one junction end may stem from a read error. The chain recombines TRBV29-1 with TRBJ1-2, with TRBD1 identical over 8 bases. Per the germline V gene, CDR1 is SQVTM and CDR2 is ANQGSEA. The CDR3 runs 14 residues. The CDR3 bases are TGCAGCGTCCTACATGGAGCAGGGGGCGGTGGCCACACCTTC. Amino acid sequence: CSVLHGAGGGGHTF.

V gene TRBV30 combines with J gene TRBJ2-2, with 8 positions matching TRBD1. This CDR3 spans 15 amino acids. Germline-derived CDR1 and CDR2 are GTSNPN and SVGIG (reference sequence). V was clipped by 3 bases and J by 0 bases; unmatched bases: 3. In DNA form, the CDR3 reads TGTGCCTGGAGCAACAGGGGGACGAACACCGGGGAGCTGTTTTTT. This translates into CAWSNRGTNTGELFF.

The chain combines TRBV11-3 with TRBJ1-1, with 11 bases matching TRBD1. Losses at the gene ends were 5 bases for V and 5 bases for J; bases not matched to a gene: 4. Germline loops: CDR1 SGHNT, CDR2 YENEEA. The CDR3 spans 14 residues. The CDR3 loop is CASSVGTGGTEAFF. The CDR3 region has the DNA TGTGCCAGCAGCGTAGGGACAGGGGGGACTGAAGCTTTCTTT.

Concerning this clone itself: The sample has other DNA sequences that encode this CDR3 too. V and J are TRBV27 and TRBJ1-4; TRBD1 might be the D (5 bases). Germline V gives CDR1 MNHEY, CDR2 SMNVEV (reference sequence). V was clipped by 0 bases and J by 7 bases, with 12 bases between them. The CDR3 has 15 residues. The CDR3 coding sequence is TGTGCCAGCAGTTTATCGGTCCGGGGGTCTGAAAAACTGTTTTTT. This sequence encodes CASSLSVRGSEKLFF.

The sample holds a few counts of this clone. The CDR3 reads CASSSGTNPNEQFF. The CDR3 region has the DNA TGCGCCAGCAGCTCCGGGACTAACCCCAATGAGCAGTTCTTC. The genes are TRBV5-1 and TRBJ2-1, with 7 nucleotides matching TRBD2. Trimming at V came to 3 bases and at J to 6 bases, leaving 6 bases not matched to a gene. The V gene's germline CDR1 is SGHRS and CDR2 YFSETQ. The CDR3 length is 14 residues.

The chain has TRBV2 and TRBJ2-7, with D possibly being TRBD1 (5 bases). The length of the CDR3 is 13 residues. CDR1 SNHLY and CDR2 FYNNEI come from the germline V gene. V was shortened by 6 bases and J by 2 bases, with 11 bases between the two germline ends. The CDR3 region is CASSHDRAYEQYF. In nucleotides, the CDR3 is TGTGCCAGCAGCCACGACAGAGCCTACGAGCAGTACTTC.

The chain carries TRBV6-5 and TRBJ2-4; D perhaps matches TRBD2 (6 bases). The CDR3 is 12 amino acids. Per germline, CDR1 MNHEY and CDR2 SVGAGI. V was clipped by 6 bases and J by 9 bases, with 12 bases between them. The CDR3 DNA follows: TGTGCCAGCAGACCAGCAGCGGGCATTCAGTACTTC. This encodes CASRPAAGIQYF.

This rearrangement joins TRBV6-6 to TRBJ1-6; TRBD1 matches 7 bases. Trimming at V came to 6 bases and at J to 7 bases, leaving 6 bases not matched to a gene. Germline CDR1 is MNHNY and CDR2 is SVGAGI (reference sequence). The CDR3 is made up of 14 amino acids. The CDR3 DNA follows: TGTGCCAGCAGCTTAGACAGGGTAAATTCACCCCTCCACTTT. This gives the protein CASSLDRVNSPLHF.

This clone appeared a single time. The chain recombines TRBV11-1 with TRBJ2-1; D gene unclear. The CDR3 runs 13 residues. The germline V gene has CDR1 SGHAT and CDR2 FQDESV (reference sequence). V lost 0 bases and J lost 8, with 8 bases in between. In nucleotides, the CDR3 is TGTGCCAGCAGCTTAGCGGGTATCGATGAGCAGTTCTTC. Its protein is CASSLAGIDEQFF.

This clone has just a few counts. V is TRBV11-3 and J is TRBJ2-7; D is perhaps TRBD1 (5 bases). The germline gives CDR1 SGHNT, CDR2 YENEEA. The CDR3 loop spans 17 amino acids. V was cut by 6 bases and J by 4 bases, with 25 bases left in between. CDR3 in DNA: TGTGCCAGCAGACCACTGGCCAAAGGGGTCGTCGAATACGAGCAGTACTTC. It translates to CASRPLAKGVVEYEQYF. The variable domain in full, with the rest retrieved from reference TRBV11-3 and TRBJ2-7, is EAGVVQSPRYKIIEKKQPVAFWCNPISGHNTLYWYLQNLGQGPELLIRYENEEAVDDSQLPKDRFSAERLKGVDSTLKIQPAELGDSAVYLCASRPLAKGVVEYEQYFGPGTRLTVT.

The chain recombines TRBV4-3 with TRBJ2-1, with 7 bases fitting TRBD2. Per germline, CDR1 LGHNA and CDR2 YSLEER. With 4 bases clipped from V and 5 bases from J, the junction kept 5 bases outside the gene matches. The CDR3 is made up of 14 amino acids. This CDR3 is CASSLASGNNEQFF. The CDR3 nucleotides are TGCGCCAGCAGCCTCGCTAGCGGAAACAATGAGCAGTTCTTC.

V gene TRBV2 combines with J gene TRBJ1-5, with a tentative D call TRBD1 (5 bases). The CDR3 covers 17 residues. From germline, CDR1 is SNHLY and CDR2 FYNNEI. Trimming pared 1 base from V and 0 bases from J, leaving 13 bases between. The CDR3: CASSEGQRTYSNQPQHF. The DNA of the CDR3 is TGTGCCAGCAGTGAAGGACAGAGGACTTATAGCAATCAGCCCCAGCATTTT.

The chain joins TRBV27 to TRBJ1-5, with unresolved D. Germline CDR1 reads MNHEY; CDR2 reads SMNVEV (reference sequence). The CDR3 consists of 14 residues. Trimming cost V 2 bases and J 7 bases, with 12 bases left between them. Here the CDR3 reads CASSLIRVRQPQHF. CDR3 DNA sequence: TGTGCCAGCAGTTTAATTAGAGTGAGGCAGCCCCAGCATTTT.